This TCR beta chain was documented in a study of blood T cells in healthy people across ages. Background on the study: Template switching retrieved approximately one barcoded beta molecule for each two T cells.

Whole-study results and caveats: Getting older went along with TCR beta diversity per million T cells dropping roughly linearly. The long-lived group displayed more naive CD4+ cells, plus higher diversity, than the aged donors did.

This CDR3 comprises 14 residues. The germline V gene encodes CDR1 DFQATT and CDR2 SNEGSKA (reference sequence). With a J-beta primer mix and a sample-barcoded 5' primer, a second PCR ran 7 to 11 cycles. Each of the samples gave a minimum of 2.5 million paired-end reads that contained CDR3. One entry per CDR3 protein results from TCRdb running MiXCR on the 5' RACE reads. The repertoire holds roughly 640,000 distinct CDR3 sequences, with approximately 30% as singletons. A word on this clonotype: Its antigen is unknown.

This receptor was taken from a woman over 75 in good health. The chain couples TRBV20-1 to TRBJ2-5; D possibly matches TRBD1 or TRBD2 (5 bases each). TRBJ2-7 explains the end of the DNA better; the J call may be wrong. The sequenced material came from blood. CDR3 coding DNA: TGCAGTGCTAGATCGGGACCCGTTTACTACGAGCAGTACTTC. It specifies CSARSGPVYYEQYF.